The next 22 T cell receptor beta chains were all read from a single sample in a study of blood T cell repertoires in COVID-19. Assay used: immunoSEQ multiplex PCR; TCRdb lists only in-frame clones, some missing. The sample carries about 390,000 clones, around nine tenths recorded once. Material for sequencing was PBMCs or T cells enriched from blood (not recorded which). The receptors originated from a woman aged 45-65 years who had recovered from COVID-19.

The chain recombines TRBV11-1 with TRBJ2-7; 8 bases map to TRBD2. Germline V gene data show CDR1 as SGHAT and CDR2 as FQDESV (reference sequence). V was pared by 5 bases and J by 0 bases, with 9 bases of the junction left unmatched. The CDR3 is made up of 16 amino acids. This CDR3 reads CASSPEQRGSSYEQYF. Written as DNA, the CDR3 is TGTGCCAGCAGCCCGGAACAGCGGGGGAGCTCCTACGAGCAGTACTTC.

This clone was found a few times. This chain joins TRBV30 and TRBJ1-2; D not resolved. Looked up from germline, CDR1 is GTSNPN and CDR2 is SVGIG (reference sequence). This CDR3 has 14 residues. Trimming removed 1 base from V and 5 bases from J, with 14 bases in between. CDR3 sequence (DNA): TGTGCCTGGAGTGGAAAGGAATTACAGTATGGCTACACCTTC. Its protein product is CAWSGKELQYGYTF.

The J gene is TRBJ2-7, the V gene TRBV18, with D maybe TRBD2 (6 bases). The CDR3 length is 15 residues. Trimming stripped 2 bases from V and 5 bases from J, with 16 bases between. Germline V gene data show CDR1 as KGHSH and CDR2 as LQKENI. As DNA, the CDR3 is TGTGCCAGCTCACCATCGGCGGGGCCCCGGGACGAGCAGTACTTC. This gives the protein CASSPSAGPRDEQYF.

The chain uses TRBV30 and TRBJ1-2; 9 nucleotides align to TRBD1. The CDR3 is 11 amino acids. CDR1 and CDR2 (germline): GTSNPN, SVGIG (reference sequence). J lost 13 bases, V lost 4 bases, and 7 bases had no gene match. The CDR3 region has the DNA TGTGCCTGGAACCTGGGACAGGGTTTCACCTTC. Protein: CAWNLGQGFTF.

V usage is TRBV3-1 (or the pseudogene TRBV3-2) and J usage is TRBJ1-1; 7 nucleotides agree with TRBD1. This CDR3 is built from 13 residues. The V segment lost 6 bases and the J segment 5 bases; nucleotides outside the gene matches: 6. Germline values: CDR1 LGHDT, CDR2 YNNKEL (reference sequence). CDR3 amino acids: CASRLQQGTEAFF. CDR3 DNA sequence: TGTGCCAGCAGGCTTCAACAGGGGACTGAAGCTTTCTTT.

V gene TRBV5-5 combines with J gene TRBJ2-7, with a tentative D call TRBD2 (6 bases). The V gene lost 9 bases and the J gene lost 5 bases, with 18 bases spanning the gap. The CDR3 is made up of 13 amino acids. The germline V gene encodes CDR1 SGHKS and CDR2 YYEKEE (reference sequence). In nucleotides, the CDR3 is TGTGCCACATCCTCCCAAGCGGGCCACGAGCAGTACTTC. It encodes CATSSQAGHEQYF.

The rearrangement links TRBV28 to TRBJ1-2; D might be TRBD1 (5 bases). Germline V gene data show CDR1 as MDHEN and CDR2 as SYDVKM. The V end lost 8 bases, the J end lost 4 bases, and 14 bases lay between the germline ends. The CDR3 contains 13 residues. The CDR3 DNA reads TGTGCCAGCCGCCCGCGACAGCCCTATGGCTACACCTTC. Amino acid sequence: CASRPRQPYGYTF.

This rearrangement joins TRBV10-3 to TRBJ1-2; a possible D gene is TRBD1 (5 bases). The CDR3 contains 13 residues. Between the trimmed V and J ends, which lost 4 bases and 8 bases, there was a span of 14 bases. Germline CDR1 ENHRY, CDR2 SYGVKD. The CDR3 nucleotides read TGTGCCATCAGTGGACAGAGCCGAGGAGGCTACACCTTC. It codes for CAISGQSRGGYTF.

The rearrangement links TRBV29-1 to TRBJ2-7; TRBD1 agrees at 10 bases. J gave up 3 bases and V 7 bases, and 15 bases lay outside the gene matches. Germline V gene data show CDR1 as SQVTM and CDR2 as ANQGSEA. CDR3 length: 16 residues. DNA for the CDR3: TGCAGCGCGCTTAAAACCGGGACAGGGGTTCTCTACGAGCAGTACTTC. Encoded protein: CSALKTGTGVLYEQYF.

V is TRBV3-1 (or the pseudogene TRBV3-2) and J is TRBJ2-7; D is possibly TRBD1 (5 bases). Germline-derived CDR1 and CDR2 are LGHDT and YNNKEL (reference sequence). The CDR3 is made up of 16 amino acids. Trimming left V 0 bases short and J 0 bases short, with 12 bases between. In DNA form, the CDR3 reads TGTGCCAGCAGCCAAGATTTGACAGCTAGCTCCTACGAGCAGTACTTC. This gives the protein CASSQDLTASSYEQYF.

The CDR3 nucleotides are TGTGCCTGGGGGACAGGGGTTTTTGAAAAACTGTTTTTT. Amino acids: CAWGTGVFEKLFF. The chain combines TRBV30 with TRBJ1-4, with 10 bases aligning to TRBD1. The germline CDR1 and CDR2 sequences are GTSNPN and SVGIG (reference sequence). Trimming cost V 5 bases and J 7 bases; bases outside gene matches: 4. The CDR3 is made up of 13 amino acids.

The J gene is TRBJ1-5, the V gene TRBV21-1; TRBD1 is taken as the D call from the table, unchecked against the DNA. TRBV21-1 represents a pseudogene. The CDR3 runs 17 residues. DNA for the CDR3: TGTGCCAGCAGCCATAGGGGTGGGACAGGGAGCAATCAGCCCCAGCATTTT. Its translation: CASSHRGGTGSNQPQHF.

The CDR3: CASSLAGVDTQYF. The CDR3 nucleotides are TGTGCCAGCAGCTTAGCAGGGGTAGATACGCAGTATTTT. V is TRBV7-2 and J is TRBJ2-3; tentative D call: TRBD1 (5 bases). The V end was cut by 0 bases, the J end by 5 bases, with 6 bases between. This CDR3 contains 13 residues. The germline CDR1 and CDR2 sequences are SGHTA and FQGNSA.

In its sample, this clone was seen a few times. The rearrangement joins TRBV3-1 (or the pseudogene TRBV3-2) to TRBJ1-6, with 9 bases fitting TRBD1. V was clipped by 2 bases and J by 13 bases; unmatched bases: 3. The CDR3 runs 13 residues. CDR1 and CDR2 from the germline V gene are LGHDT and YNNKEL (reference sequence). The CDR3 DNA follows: TGTGCCAGCAGCCAACGGGACAGGGCCCCCCTCCACTTT. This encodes CASSQRDRAPLHF.

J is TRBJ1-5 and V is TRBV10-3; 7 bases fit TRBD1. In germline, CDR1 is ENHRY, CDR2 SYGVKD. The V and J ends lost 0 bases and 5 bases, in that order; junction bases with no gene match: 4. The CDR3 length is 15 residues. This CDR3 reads CAISESAGGYQPQHF. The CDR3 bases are TGTGCCATCAGTGAGTCGGCAGGGGGTTATCAGCCCCAGCATTTT.

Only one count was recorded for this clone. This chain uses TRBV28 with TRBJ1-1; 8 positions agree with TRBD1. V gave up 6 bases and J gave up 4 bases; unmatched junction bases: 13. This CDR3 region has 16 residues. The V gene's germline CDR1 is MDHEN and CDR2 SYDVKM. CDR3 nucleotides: TGTGCCAGCAGAGGTCCCGGGACAGGAGGTACCACTGAAGCTTTCTTT. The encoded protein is CASRGPGTGGTTEAFF.

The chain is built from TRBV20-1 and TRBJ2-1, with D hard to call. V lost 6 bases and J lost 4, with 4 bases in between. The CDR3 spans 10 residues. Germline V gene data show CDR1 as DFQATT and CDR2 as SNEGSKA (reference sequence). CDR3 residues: CSARYNEQFF. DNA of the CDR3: TGCAGTGCCCGGTACAATGAGCAGTTCTTC.

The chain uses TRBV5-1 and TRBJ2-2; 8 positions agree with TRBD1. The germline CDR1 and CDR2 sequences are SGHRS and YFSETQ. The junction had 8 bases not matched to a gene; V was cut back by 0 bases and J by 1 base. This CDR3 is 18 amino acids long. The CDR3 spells CASSLAPRGQGNTGELFF. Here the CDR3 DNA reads TGCGCCAGCAGCTTGGCCCCCCGAGGACAGGGGAACACCGGGGAGCTGTTTTTT.

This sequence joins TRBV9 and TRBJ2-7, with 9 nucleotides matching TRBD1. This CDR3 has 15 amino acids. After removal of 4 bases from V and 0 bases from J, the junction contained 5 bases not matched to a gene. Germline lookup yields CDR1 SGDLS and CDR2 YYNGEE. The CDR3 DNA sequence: TGTGCCAGCAGCCCTGGACAGGGGAACTCCTACGAGCAGTACTTC. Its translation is CASSPGQGNSYEQYF.

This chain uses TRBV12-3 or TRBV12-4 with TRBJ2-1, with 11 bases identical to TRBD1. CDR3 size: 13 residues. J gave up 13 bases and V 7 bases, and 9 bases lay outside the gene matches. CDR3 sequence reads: CASTGGQGGPQFF. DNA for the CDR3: TGTGCCAGCACGGGGGGACAGGGGGGTCCTCAGTTCTTC.

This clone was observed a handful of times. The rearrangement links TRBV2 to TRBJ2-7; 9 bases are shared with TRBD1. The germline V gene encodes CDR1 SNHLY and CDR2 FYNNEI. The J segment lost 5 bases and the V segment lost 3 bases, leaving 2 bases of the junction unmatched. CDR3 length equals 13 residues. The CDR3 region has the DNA TGTGCCAGCAGTGAGGACAGGGGTCACGAGCAGTACTTC. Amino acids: CASSEDRGHEQYF.

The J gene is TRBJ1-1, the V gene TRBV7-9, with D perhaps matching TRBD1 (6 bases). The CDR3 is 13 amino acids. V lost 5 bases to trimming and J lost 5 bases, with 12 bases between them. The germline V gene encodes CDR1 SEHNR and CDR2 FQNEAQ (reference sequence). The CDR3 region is CASSVQGQTEAFF. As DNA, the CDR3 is TGTGCCAGCAGCGTTCAGGGGCAGACTGAAGCTTTCTTT.